This entry is about one TCR beta chain. Its antigen is not known. At one of its ends the junction is not consistent with the germline gene, which may arise from a read error. A constant-region primer served to make TCR beta cDNA from about 0.45 ug total RNA. The TCR beta library was amplified through three nested multiplex PCR rounds in a modified ARM-PCR procedure. The first two PCR rounds used TRBV1-TRBV30 forward primers with a C-beta reverse primer, 10 cycles each. TCRdb reprocessed the multiplex PCR reads via MiXCR and lists one record per CDR3 protein. The table lists roughly 53,000 distinct CDR3 sequences, about 80% of them singletons, with less than 30% in the top ten. The data originate from a study of tumor-infiltrating lymphocytes in primary liver carcinoma. For the study at large: Samples returned roughly 3.65 to 7.13 million productive TCRbeta reads each. Read depth did not differ significantly between tissue types. Points from the study as a whole: Pairs comparing tumor with adjacent tissue or blood overlapped less than pairs drawn from tumor regions. Only about 8-25% of top clones were detected in all five tumor regions. Tumor samples exhibited a significantly greater top-250-clone fraction than blood samples (p = 0.039).

From around 18-30 mg of unsorted bulk tissue, DNA and RNA were co-extracted together. This CDR3 is 15 amino acids long. The germline CDR1 and CDR2 sequences are SGHAT and FQNNGV. Sequences were obtained from liver tumor tissue from sampling region 2. Subset defined: tumor region T2, inferior pole. This clonotype originated in a man aged 40-49 years with primary liver carcinoma and hepatitis B virus infection. This chain connects TRBV11-2 to TRBJ2-2, with D perhaps TRBD2 (6 bases). Here the CDR3 reads CTSFPPGVYTGGLFF. The CDR3 region has the DNA TGTACCAGCTTCCCACCGGGAGTGTACACCGGGGGGCTGTTTTTT. The variable domain in full, completed from reference TRBV11-2 and TRBJ2-2, reads EAGVAQSPRYKIIEKRQSVAFWCNPISGHATLYWYQQILGQGPKLLIQFQNNGVVDDSQLPKDRFSAERLKGVDSTLKIQPAKLEDSAVYLCTSFPPGVYTGGLFFGEGSRLTVL.